This TCR beta chain was identified during a study of cytomegalovirus exposure and HLA in healthy donors. Whole-study findings and limits: Some TCR beta chains (164 of them) were listed as cytomegalovirus-associated.

PCR employed 60 Vbeta and 13 Jbeta primers. Only in-frame clones appear in the TCRdb table, and some are missing; sequencing was by immunoSEQ multiplex PCR. Of about 190,000 clones in the sample, 87% were seen once. V lost 6 bases to trimming and J lost 7 bases, with 30 bases between them. CDR1 LNHDA and CDR2 SQIVND come from the germline V gene (reference sequence). CDR3 length: 18 amino acids. Turning to this clone: As yet, its antigen is unknown.

This TCR was recovered from a boy younger than 10 in good health and CMV-seronegative. The sequenced sample was PBMCs. The genes are TRBV19 and TRBJ1-2; D not resolved. The CDR3 region has the DNA TGTGCCAGTAGCCTGCGACGACAACGTGTGACCGGGAAGGTTGGCTACACCTTC. Residues: CASSLRRQRVTGKVGYTF.